This is a list of T cell receptor beta chains from one sample in a study of blood T cell repertoires in COVID-19. Data came from immunoSEQ multiplex PCR; TCRdb stores just in-frame clones and leaves some out. The profile shows some 130,000 clones, over 85% of them singletons. The sequencing input was peripheral blood. The receptor set was obtained from a man aged 50-60 years with active COVID-19. Both conserved end residues are part of each CDR3. Fields, in order: V gene, J gene, D gene, clone size, CDR3 DNA, CDR3 protein. D genes are given only for firm matches. Clone size is not always given. Where it is, it says once, few, many or a class for expanded clones.

V gene: TRBV6-1
J gene: TRBJ2-6
D gene: TRBD2
clone size: NA
CDR3 DNA: TGTGCCAGCAGTGACGTGGCGGGAGGGTCTGGGGCCAACGTCCTGACTTTC
CDR3 protein: CASSDVAGGSGANVLTF

V gene: TRBV19
J gene: TRBJ1-1
D gene: TRBD1
clone size: once
CDR3 DNA: TGTGCCAGTAGTATCGTCCCGACAGGGGAGACTGAAGCTTTCTTT
CDR3 protein: CASSIVPTGETEAFF

V gene: TRBV7-8
J gene: TRBJ2-5
D gene: NA
clone size: NA
CDR3 DNA: TGTGCCAGCAGCTTTACAGGGTACTCCGAGACCCAGTACTTC
CDR3 protein: CASSFTGYSETQYF

V gene: TRBV10-1
J gene: TRBJ2-2
D gene: TRBD2
clone size: NA
CDR3 DNA: TGCGCCAGCAGCGGGACTATAAACACCGGGGAGCTGTTTTTT
CDR3 protein: CASSGTINTGELFF

V gene: TRBV7-6
J gene: TRBJ2-7
D gene: TRBD2
clone size: NA
CDR3 DNA: TGTGCCAGCAGCTTAGCAAGCGGGACTCCCTTTTACGAGCAGTACTTC
CDR3 protein: CASSLASGTPFYEQYF

V gene: TRBV4-1
J gene: TRBJ2-7
D gene: NA
clone size: NA
CDR3 DNA: TGCGCCAGCAGCCAGACAAGCTCCTACGAGCAGTACTTC
CDR3 protein: CASSQTSSYEQYF

V gene: TRBV24-1
J gene: TRBJ2-1
D gene: TRBD2
clone size: NA
CDR3 DNA: TGTGCCACCAGTGATTTCGGGAGGACTAGCAACAATGAGCAGTTCTTC
CDR3 protein: CATSDFGRTSNNEQFF

V gene: TRBV6-5
J gene: TRBJ1-2
D gene: TRBD1
clone size: NA
CDR3 DNA: TGTGCCAGCAGTACGACAGGGAAACAGTTTGGCTACACCTTC
CDR3 protein: CASSTTGKQFGYTF

V gene: TRBV5-1
J gene: TRBJ2-2
D gene: NA
clone size: NA
CDR3 DNA: TGCGCCAGCAGCTTATATCCCCTTACAGGGACCGGGGAGCTGTTTTTT
CDR3 protein: CASSLYPLTGTGELFF

V gene: TRBV24-1
J gene: TRBJ2-3
D gene: TRBD1
clone size: NA
CDR3 DNA: TGTGCCACCAGTGACTCGGAACCGGGACAGGGGTGGGCAGATACGCAGTATTTT
CDR3 protein: CATSDSEPGQGWADTQYF

V gene: TRBV12-5
J gene: TRBJ1-4
D gene: NA
clone size: once
CDR3 DNA: TGTGCTAGTGGTTTGGATATAACTAATGAAAAACTGTTTTTT
CDR3 protein: CASGLDITNEKLFF

V gene: TRBV2
J gene: TRBJ2-3
D gene: TRBD2
clone size: NA
CDR3 DNA: TGTGCCAGCAATAGCGGGGAGAACCAGAACACGCAGTATTTT
CDR3 protein: CASNSGENQNTQYF

V gene: TRBV7-2
J gene: TRBJ2-1
D gene: TRBD2
clone size: NA
CDR3 DNA: TGTGCCAGCAGCTTAACGGGAGGATGGAATGAGCAGTTCTTC
CDR3 protein: CASSLTGGWNEQFF

V gene: TRBV16
J gene: TRBJ1-2
D gene: TRBD1
clone size: NA
CDR3 DNA: TGTGCCAGCAGCCCGGGACAGGGTGGATACTATGGCTACACCTTC
CDR3 protein: CASSPGQGGYYGYTF

V gene: TRBV5-1
J gene: TRBJ2-3
D gene: NA
clone size: NA
CDR3 DNA: TGCGCCAGCAGCTCGGGACTTTCCACAGATACGCAGTATTTT
CDR3 protein: CASSSGLSTDTQYF

V gene: TRBV3-1/TRBV3-2
J gene: TRBJ2-6
D gene: TRBD1
clone size: NA
CDR3 DNA: TGTGCCAGCAGCCAAACGACAGGGTCTGGGGCCAACGTCCTGACTTTC
CDR3 protein: CASSQTTGSGANVLTF

V gene: TRBV5-1
J gene: TRBJ2-1
D gene: TRBD2
clone size: once
CDR3 DNA: TGCGCCAGCTCGCCGGGACTAGCGACTTACAATGAGCAGTTCTTC
CDR3 protein: CASSPGLATYNEQFF

V gene: TRBV5-1
J gene: TRBJ2-3
D gene: TRBD2
clone size: NA
CDR3 DNA: TGCGCCAGCAGCCGTCCTAGCGGTACAGATACGCAGTATTTT
CDR3 protein: CASSRPSGTDTQYF

V gene: TRBV19
J gene: TRBJ1-1
D gene: TRBD1
clone size: NA
CDR3 DNA: TGTGCCAGTAGTATTGGCGGACAGGGGGCAGGTGGTGAAGCTTTCTTT
CDR3 protein: CASSIGGQGAGGEAFF

V gene: TRBV10-3
J gene: TRBJ2-3
D gene: TRBD2
clone size: NA
CDR3 DNA: TGTGCCATCAGTGAGTCGCCTAGCGGGGTCACAGATACGCAGTATTTT
CDR3 protein: CAISESPSGVTDTQYF

V gene: TRBV7-7
J gene: TRBJ2-1
D gene: TRBD2
clone size: once
CDR3 DNA: TGTGCCAGCAGCTTAGTCACTAGCGGGAGTGATGAGCAGTTCTTC
CDR3 protein: CASSLVTSGSDEQFF

V gene: TRBV3-1/TRBV3-2
J gene: TRBJ2-1
D gene: NA
clone size: NA
CDR3 DNA: TGTGCCAGCAGCCAAGACTACCTAAGCTACAATGAGCAGTTCTTC
CDR3 protein: CASSQDYLSYNEQFF

V gene: TRBV6-5
J gene: TRBJ2-1
D gene: TRBD1
clone size: NA
CDR3 DNA: TGTGCCAGCAGCCCCGGGACAGGGATCATTGGGGAGCAGTTCTTC
CDR3 protein: CASSPGTGIIGEQFF

V gene: TRBV2
J gene: TRBJ2-2
D gene: TRBD2
clone size: NA
CDR3 DNA: TGTGCCAGCTCTAGCGGGGTGAACACCGGGGAGCTGTTTTTT
CDR3 protein: CASSSGVNTGELFF

V gene: TRBV3-1/TRBV3-2
J gene: TRBJ2-6
D gene: TRBD2
clone size: NA
CDR3 DNA: TGTGCCAGCAGCAGGGAACCGGGACTAGCTTCTGGGGCCAACGTCCTGACTTTC
CDR3 protein: CASSREPGLASGANVLTF

V gene: TRBV10-2
J gene: TRBJ1-2
D gene: NA
clone size: NA
CDR3 DNA: TGCGCCAGCAGTGAGATCCAGGATCACTATGGCTACACCTTC
CDR3 protein: CASSEIQDHYGYTF

V gene: TRBV19
J gene: TRBJ2-4
D gene: TRBD1
clone size: NA
CDR3 DNA: TGTGCCAGTAAGGACAGGGGGCGTTTCATTCAGTACTTC
CDR3 protein: CASKDRGRFIQYF

V gene: TRBV27
J gene: TRBJ2-7
D gene: TRBD1
clone size: NA
CDR3 DNA: TGTGCCAGCAGTTTAGGGGACAGGGGGCCCTACGAGCAGTACTTC
CDR3 protein: CASSLGDRGPYEQYF

V gene: TRBV23-1
J gene: TRBJ2-2
D gene: NA
clone size: NA
CDR3 DNA: TGCGCCAGCAGTCCCTTAGGGGAGGCCCCGACCGGGGAGCTGTTTTTT
CDR3 protein: CASSPLGEAPTGELFF

V gene: TRBV4-1
J gene: TRBJ2-3
D gene: TRBD2
clone size: few
CDR3 DNA: TGCGCCAGCAGCCAACGAGTGGGCGGGAGGGCAGATACGCAGTATTTT
CDR3 protein: CASSQRVGGRADTQYF

V gene: TRBV6-6
J gene: TRBJ2-4
D gene: NA
clone size: NA
CDR3 DNA: TGTGCCAGCAGCACATCCGGGACACAAGGCAAAAACATTCAGTACTTC
CDR3 protein: CASSTSGTQGKNIQYF

V gene: TRBV2
J gene: TRBJ2-3
D gene: TRBD2
clone size: NA
CDR3 DNA: TGTGCCAGCAGTTTTAGCGGGGGGGGCACAGATACGCAGTATTTT
CDR3 protein: CASSFSGGGTDTQYF

V gene: TRBV9
J gene: TRBJ2-5
D gene: NA
clone size: NA
CDR3 DNA: TGTGCCAGCAGCGTATCCGGGGGGCTGAGGGAGACCCAGTACTTC
CDR3 protein: CASSVSGGLRETQYF

V gene: TRBV11-1
J gene: TRBJ1-4
D gene: NA
clone size: few
CDR3 DNA: TGTGCCAGCAGCTTCGGACAGTTTGATGAAAAACTGTTTTTT
CDR3 protein: CASSFGQFDEKLFF

V gene: TRBV13
J gene: TRBJ1-2
D gene: NA
clone size: few
CDR3 DNA: TGTGCCAGCAGCGCCCAGACAGAAACTAACTATGGCTACACCTTC
CDR3 protein: CASSAQTETNYGYTF

V gene: TRBV5-1
J gene: TRBJ2-5
D gene: TRBD1
clone size: NA
CDR3 DNA: TGCGCCAGCAGCTCGGGACAGGTCCAAGAGACCCAGTACTTC
CDR3 protein: CASSSGQVQETQYF

V gene: TRBV9
J gene: TRBJ2-1
D gene: TRBD2
clone size: NA
CDR3 DNA: TGTGCCAGCAGCGTAGTTAGCGGGGACAATGAGCAGTTCTTC
CDR3 protein: CASSVVSGDNEQFF

V gene: TRBV29-1
J gene: TRBJ2-3
D gene: NA
clone size: NA
CDR3 DNA: TGCAGCTCCGACGGGGGATTGACAGATACGCAGTATTTT
CDR3 protein: CSSDGGLTDTQYF

V gene: TRBV6-5
J gene: TRBJ2-7
D gene: TRBD2
clone size: NA
CDR3 DNA: TGTGCCAGCAGCCCCGGGGGGGGTCCCTCCGAGCAGTACTTC
CDR3 protein: CASSPGGGPSEQYF